What follows describes a single T cell receptor beta chain. Its target antigen remains unknown. Qualities for individual bases were not recorded, and no much larger clone is one base off. These data come from a study of blood T cell repertoires in COVID-19 (TCRdb year 2020). Some background on the complete study: Collaborator samples came from the United States, Italy and Spain and covered acute and convalescent phases of COVID-19. The material from the prospective study consisted of cDNA or gDNA derived from T cells, B-cell-depleted T cells, or PBMCs. Subjects who had been exposed to COVID-19, were actively infected with it, or had recovered from it provided the deeply sampled blood TCRbeta repertoires that made up the dataset. The repertoires were made available in a free public database intended to serve as a resource for research on the immune response to SARS-CoV-2. Samples came from the ongoing ImmuneRACE study (first 160 participants) plus 1,254 subjects from 6 global collaborators. A de-identified subject ID, COVID-19 status, age in years and sex were almost always included in the sample metadata. Where available, HLA class I and class II types were taken from metadata supplied by the sample provider and were not determined by assay-based typing.

The CDR3 covers 15 residues, taking in both the cysteine and the phenylalanine. Of the read, only the CDR3 DNA is kept; its 45 bases are in frame from base 1. CDR1 is given as MNHEY and CDR2 as SVGAGI, both from the germline V gene. Trimming removed 7 bases from V and 3 bases from J; the gene matches leave 7 bases unexplained. Another Seattle source contributed samples from volunteer blood donors who had recovered from COVID-19. The collaborating institutions used their own protocols to collect whole blood in K2EDTA tubes. For TCRbeta analysis, collaborators shipped samples as frozen whole blood, isolated PBMCs, or DNA extracted from either of those sample types. TCRbeta CDR3 regions were amplified from genomic DNA using the immunoSEQ Assay, a bias-controlled multiplex PCR. Under the source paper's analysis protocol: Within the assay, amplification of reference gene primers was used to estimate how many nucleated cells each sample contained. To quantify the absolute abundance of each unique TCRbeta CDR3 rearrangement, sequence reads were collapsed and filtered. For each sample, productive Simpson clonality was calculated as the square root of Simpson's diversity index across productive rearrangements. TCRdb took over this immuneACCESS table, retaining in-frame rearrangements with V and J assigned. Such tables are incomplete; in checked studies, under half of the missing clones stem from an unresolved V gene, and the remainder is unexplained. From that table come the V and J calls and clone size; the DNA was used to work out D and trimming. In this sample the table shows around 300,000 clones, around 86% of which occur a single time. The ten largest clones represent 0.85% to 1% of the sample.

The investigation overall reported the following: How much clinical and demographic metadata was included differed by source and by participant, and the metadata was provided uncurated.

Material for sequencing was peripheral blood. This receptor chain uses TRBV6-5 and TRBJ2-7, with 12 central nucleotides matching TRBD2. This clonotype originated in a woman aged 35 to 49 who had recovered from COVID-19. The CDR3 region reads CASNSGTSGYYEQYF. At the DNA level, the sequence is TGTGCCAGCAACTCAGGGACTAGCGGGTACTACGAGCAGTACTTC.